The 14 T cell receptor beta chains below come from one sample, sequenced in a study of OX40 agonist ivuxolimab in advanced cancers. Only in-frame clones appear in the TCRdb table, and some are missing; sequencing was by immunoSEQ multiplex PCR. The sample has about 58,000 clones; about 81% are singletons. Specimen: CD4+ or CD8+ T cells sorted from blood, collected in a trial of the OX40 agonist ivuxolimab. These receptors came from an adult with an advanced solid tumor such as melanoma, head and neck, liver or kidney cancer.

J is TRBJ2-7 and V is TRBV2; 8 bases line up with TRBD1. The trim removed 7 bases at V and 4 bases at J, leaving 6 bases unmatched. The CDR3 sequence is 13 residues long. Germline assignment: CDR1 SNHLY and CDR2 FYNNEI. CDR3 nucleotide sequence: TGTGCCAGCAACGGACAGGGCTTATACGAGCAGTACTTC. Translated: CASNGQGLYEQYF.

This clone is a singleton in its sample. This chain connects TRBV28 to TRBJ2-1, with a possible D match to TRBD2 (5 bases). V gave up 8 bases and J gave up 0 bases, with 11 bases separating them. The length of the CDR3 is 14 residues. Germline loops: CDR1 MDHEN, CDR2 SYDVKM. The CDR3, as DNA: TGTGCCAGCCTGGAGGCCCCCTCCTACAATGAGCAGTTCTTC. Its protein is CASLEAPSYNEQFF.

The chain is built from TRBV2 and TRBJ2-7, with D uncertain. CDR3 length: 12 amino acids. CDR1 and CDR2 (germline): SNHLY, FYNNEI. V was clipped by 7 bases and J by 0 bases, with 7 bases between them. The CDR3: CASTSASYEQYF. The DNA of the CDR3 is TGTGCCAGCACCAGTGCCTCCTACGAGCAGTACTTC.

This sequence joins TRBV11-1 and TRBJ2-1, with 7 bases lining up with TRBD2. Trimming at V came to 0 bases and at J to 6 bases, leaving 5 bases not matched to a gene. CDR3 length: 15 amino acids. CDR1 and CDR2 (germline): SGHAT, FQDESV (reference sequence). Here the CDR3 reads CASSLALGGGNEQFF. The CDR3 region has the DNA TGTGCCAGCAGCTTAGCGCTGGGCGGGGGCAATGAGCAGTTCTTC.

This sequence joins TRBV9 and TRBJ2-5; D could derive from TRBD1 or TRBD2 (6 bases each). Germline-derived CDR1 and CDR2 are SGDLS and YYNGEE. CDR3 size: 16 residues. V gave up 1 base and J gave up 3 bases, with 16 bases separating them. CDR3 in amino acids: CASSVSTGAVEETQYF. CDR3 in DNA: TGTGCCAGCAGCGTATCAACGGGGGCTGTTGAAGAGACCCAGTACTTC.

CDR3 protein: CASSPASRGYEKLFF. The CDR3 DNA follows: TGTGCCAGCTCACCCGCTTCTAGAGGGTATGAAAAACTGTTTTTT. This chain uses TRBV18 with TRBJ1-4; D gene unclear. Trimming shortened V by 3 bases and J by 6 bases, and 14 bases separated the two germline ends. This CDR3 is 15 amino acids long. Germline-derived CDR1 and CDR2 are KGHSH and LQKENI.

The genes are TRBV7-2 and TRBJ1-5; 9 bases match TRBD1. The CDR3 is 15 residues long. Looked up from germline, CDR1 is SGHTA and CDR2 is FQGNSA. With V trimmed by 4 bases and J by 7 bases, 8 bases remained unmatched. CDR3 sequence: CASSSGTGREQPQHF. In DNA, the CDR3 is TGTGCCAGCAGCTCAGGGACAGGGCGAGAGCAGCCCCAGCATTTT.

The sample holds a few counts of this clone. The J gene is TRBJ2-1, the V gene TRBV7-8; D is uncertain. The CDR3 has 12 residues. Germline-derived CDR1 and CDR2 are SGHVS and FQNEAQ. V lost 4 bases, J lost 15 bases, and 16 bases lay in between. In DNA form, the CDR3 reads TGTGCCAGCAGCTCGCGACGGAACCTGTGGTTCTTC. It is translated as CASSSRRNLWFF.

The V call is TRBV7-8, the J call TRBJ1-6, with a weak D call TRBD1 (6 bases). CDR1 is SGHVS, CDR2 FQNEAQ, per germline. The CDR3 spans 13 residues. Deletions cut 3 bases from V and 8 bases from J, with 8 bases between. The CDR3 loop is CASSLNRDSPLHF. In DNA form, the CDR3 reads TGTGCCAGCAGCTTGAACAGGGATTCACCCCTCCACTTT.

The CDR3 nucleotides are TGTGCCAGCAGCAAAAGTCAGGACGTAACACCGGGGCAGTACTTC. Its translation is CASSKSQDVTPGQYF. The chain combines TRBV21-1 with TRBJ2-7. TRBV21-1 is shown as a pseudogene. There are 15 residues in the CDR3.

The chain is built from TRBV5-5 and TRBJ2-2; D is perhaps TRBD1 (6 bases). Germline values: CDR1 SGHKS, CDR2 YYEKEE (reference sequence). This CDR3 comprises 17 residues. V was clipped by 0 bases and J by 3 bases, with 15 bases between them. CDR3 in amino acids: CASSLAVGAGYTGELFF. CDR3 bases: TGTGCCAGCAGCTTGGCAGTGGGGGCAGGTTACACCGGGGAGCTGTTTTTT.

This clone was recorded only once. This sequence joins TRBV7-3 and TRBJ2-2; TRBD2 is a possible D gene (5 bases). V was trimmed by 5 bases and J by 2 bases, leaving 12 bases between them. CDR3 length: 15 residues. The germline gives CDR1 SGHTA, CDR2 FQGTGA. The CDR3 sequence: CASSLARANTGELFF. The CDR3 bases are TGTGCCAGCAGCCTAGCTCGGGCTAACACCGGGGAGCTGTTTTTT.

The rearrangement uses TRBV5-8 and TRBJ2-5; D uncertain. CDR3 length equals 13 residues. The V and J ends lost 3 bases and 2 bases respectively, with 8 bases between them. Germline V gene sequence: CDR1 SGHTS, CDR2 YDEGEE. Here the CDR3 reads CASSWLVQETQYF. Here the CDR3 DNA reads TGTGCCAGCAGCTGGTTGGTGCAAGAGACCCAGTACTTC. The complete variable domain, with remaining parts taken from reference TRBV5-8 and TRBJ2-5, reads EAGVTQSPTHLIKTRGQQATLRCSPISGHTSVYWYQQALGLGLQFLLWYDEGEERNRGNFPPRFSGRQFPNYSSELNVNALELEDSALYLCASSWLVQETQYFGPGTRLLVL.

V gene TRBV4-2 combines with J gene TRBJ2-5; 14 bases align to TRBD2. J was trimmed by 2 bases and V by 8 bases; bases with no gene match: 13. CDR3 length: 18 residues. Germline-derived CDR1 and CDR2 are LGHNA and YNFKEQ. The CDR3 DNA reads as TGTGCCAGCTCCCAGAGAGGGCGGACTAGCGGGGGGCAAGAGACCCAGTACTTC. Protein sequence: CASSQRGRTSGGQETQYF.